These 6 T cell receptor beta chains came from one sample sequenced in a study of regulatory and conventional T cells in RAG deficiency. Assay used: immunoSEQ multiplex PCR; TCRdb lists only in-frame clones, some missing. The sample lists under 25,000 clones; approximately 95% were seen once. Blood CD4+ CD25-low CD127-high conventional T cells supplied the genomic DNA template. These same data were also listed under a study on regulatory T cells. That work states: Amplification used 52 TRBV primers and 13 TRBJ primers.

The material sequenced was CD25- CD4+ T cells sorted from blood. Source of these receptors: a human donor in good health.

The chain carries TRBV7-2 and TRBJ1-2, with 8 bases matching TRBD1. CDR1 SGHTA and CDR2 FQGNSA come from the germline V gene. The length of the CDR3 is 16 residues. V dropped 1 base and J dropped 6; count of bases not matched to a gene: 10. CDR3 in DNA: TGTGCCAGCAGCTTAGGATCTGTGACAGGGGTCCATGGCTACACCTTC. Protein product: CASSLGSVTGVHGYTF.

The J gene is TRBJ2-7, the V gene TRBV29-1; 7 nucleotides align to TRBD1. J gave up 3 bases and V 3 bases, and 8 bases lay outside the gene matches. The CDR3 totals 14 residues. Germline V gives CDR1 SQVTM, CDR2 ANQGSEA. This CDR3 reads CSVETGTINYEQYF. CDR3 DNA sequence: TGCAGCGTTGAGACAGGGACAATAAACTACGAGCAGTACTTC.

The chain joins TRBV7-3 to TRBJ1-2; D may be TRBD1 (5 bases). This CDR3 has 14 amino acids. Germline V gives CDR1 SGHTA, CDR2 FQGTGA. The V gene lost 5 bases and the J gene lost 5 bases, with 15 bases spanning the gap. CDR3 nucleotide sequence: TGTGCCAGCAGCATAGACCACAAGGGGTATGGCTACACCTTC. Translated, it gives CASSIDHKGYGYTF.

The rearrangement joins TRBV30 to TRBJ2-7, with 8 positions matching TRBD2. V dropped 4 bases and J dropped 6; count of bases not matched to a gene: 11. This CDR3 spans 14 amino acids. Germline V gene sequence: CDR1 GTSNPN, CDR2 SVGIG (reference sequence). The CDR3: CAWKSTSGRGEQYF. The CDR3 coding sequence is TGTGCCTGGAAATCCACTAGCGGAAGGGGCGAGCAGTACTTC.

In this sample, this clone turned up once. The chain carries TRBV19 and TRBJ1-1, with D maybe TRBD1 (6 bases). Germline loops: CDR1 LNHDA, CDR2 SQIVND (reference sequence). Trimming shortened V by 4 bases and J by 6 bases, and 12 bases separated the two germline ends. The CDR3 spans 13 residues. For the CDR3, the DNA is TGTGCCAGTAGTAGGGGGCTGGGCGCTGAAGCTTTCTTT. As protein: CASSRGLGAEAFF.

V gene TRBV28 combines with J gene TRBJ2-2, with 12 bases fitting TRBD2. The J segment lost 5 bases and the V segment lost 7 bases, leaving 8 bases of the junction unmatched. CDR1 and CDR2 from the germline V gene are MDHEN and SYDVKM. This CDR3 contains 16 residues. The CDR3 region is CASMGLAGGPTGELFF. The CDR3 DNA reads as TGTGCCAGCATGGGTCTAGCGGGGGGGCCTACCGGGGAGCTGTTTTTT.